This T cell receptor (beta chain) came from a study of early stage breast cancer tumors. Losses at the gene ends were 4 bases for V and 5 bases for J; bases not matched to a gene: 2. Germline values: CDR1 LGHNA, CDR2 YSLEER. The CDR3 spans 13 residues. Blood replicates held 0.5 ug DNA, tumor or normal breast approximately 1.5 ug, two each. Data came from immunoSEQ multiplex PCR; TCRdb stores just in-frame clones and leaves some out. The sample consists of some 14,000 clones, about four fifths of them appearing once. Enough DNA from normal breast tissue often took about 95-330 mg. The sequence derives from a person between 30 and 45 years old with breast cancer. The chain couples TRBV4-3 to TRBJ1-2; TRBD1 matches at 9 bases. Sequenced: normal breast tissue next to the tumor. CDR3 residues: CASSPTGGYGYTF. The CDR3 DNA reads TGCGCCAGCAGCCCGACAGGGGGGTATGGCTACACCTTC.